The 18 T cell receptor beta chains below come from one sample, sequenced in a study of molecular identifiers for immune sequencing clone quantification. One entry per CDR3 protein, called by TCRdb with MiXCR from the PCR reads. The sample gives over 550,000 distinct CDR3 sequences, roughly 25% of which show up once; 0.78% is in the top ten. The sequenced sample was naive CD8+ T cells from blood, with Jurkat cell RNA spiked in. Subset described: FACS-sorted CD8+CD4-CCR7+CD45RA+ naive T cells. These receptors were collected from a human donor in good health. Some libraries in this study had Jurkat cell RNA spiked in.

The V gene is TRBV27, the J gene TRBJ2-7; tentatively, D is TRBD2 (6 bases). This CDR3 has 15 residues. The germline gives CDR1 MNHEY, CDR2 SMNVEV (reference sequence). With 6 bases removed from V and 3 bases from J, the gap between germline ends came to 18 bases. DNA of the CDR3: TGTGCCAGCAGCCTTACCGGGGGTGAGGGCTACGAGCAGTACTTC. This sequence encodes CASSLTGGEGYEQYF.

This clonotype has only one observation. A much larger clone differs by one base, so this may be a read error. V usage is TRBV7-9 and J usage is TRBJ2-1; 7 positions match TRBD2. Germline V gene data show CDR1 as SEHNR and CDR2 as FQNEAQ (reference sequence). There are 16 residues in the CDR3. Here the CDR3 reads CASSPESGKSYNEQLF. In DNA, the CDR3 is TGTGCCAGCAGCCCAGAAAGCGGGAAGTCTTACAATGAGCAGCTCTTC. The complete variable domain, with remaining parts taken from reference TRBV7-9 and TRBJ2-1, reads DTGVSQNPRHKITKRGQNVTFRCDPISEHNRLYWYRQTLGQGPEFLTYFQNEAQLEKSRLLSDRFSAERPKGSFSTLEIQRTEQGDSAMYLCASSPESGKSYNEQLFGPGTRLTVL.

In this sample, this clonotype turned up a few times. The rearrangement links TRBV5-6 to TRBJ1-3, with a tentative D call TRBD1 (5 bases). The CDR3 sequence is 16 residues long. V lost 0 bases and J lost 4, with 14 bases in between. Germline V gene lookup returns CDR1 SGHDT and CDR2 YYEEEE. CDR3 in amino acids: CASSLGVSSGGNTIYF. Here the CDR3 DNA reads TGTGCCAGCAGCTTGGGCGTCTCATCAGGGGGAAACACCATATATTTT.

V usage is TRBV3-1 and J usage is TRBJ1-3; D not certain. The CDR3 extends over 13 amino acids. The V and J ends lost 5 bases and 4 bases respectively, with 9 bases between them. Germline V lookup: CDR1 LGHDT, CDR2 YNNKEL (reference sequence). Here the CDR3 reads CASSTAGGNTIYF. CDR3 sequence (DNA): TGTGCCAGCAGCACGGCGGGCGGAAACACCATATATTTT.

The rearrangement joins TRBV7-2 to TRBJ2-3, with D perhaps TRBD1 or TRBD2 (6 bases each). Germline lookup yields CDR1 SGHTA and CDR2 FQGNSA. This CDR3 contains 17 residues. Trimming stripped 11 bases from V and 2 bases from J, with 26 bases between. Here the CDR3 DNA reads TGTGCCCGCCGCCCCCGGAGGGGGAGCGGGCACACAGATACGCAGTATTTT. It specifies CARRPRRGSGHTDTQYF.

Notes on this clonotype: Germline and junction disagree at one end, which may indicate a read error. V and J are TRBV20-1 and TRBJ2-7; 8 bases map to TRBD2. CDR1 and CDR2 (germline): DFQATT, SNEGSKA (reference sequence). CDR3 length: 15 residues. For the CDR3, the DNA is TGCAATGCTAGGAATCTAACTAACGGGAGGGACGAGCAGTCCTTC. It specifies CNARNLTNGRDEQSF.

This clonotype occurred many times. The chain combines TRBV7-9 with TRBJ2-2, with TRBD2 identical over 9 bases. Germline values: CDR1 SEHNR, CDR2 FQNEAQ (reference sequence). This CDR3 has 16 amino acids. Germline trimming cut 5 bases from V and 3 bases from J; bases unmatched to any gene: 7. CDR3 coding DNA: TGTGCCAGCAGCCCTCTCGTAGCGGGGGACACCGGGGAGCTGTTTTTT. This codes for CASSPLVAGDTGELFF.

This clonotype came up many times. The V and J genes are TRBV29-1 and TRBJ2-1, with a weak D call TRBD2 (5 bases). CDR1 and CDR2 (germline): SQVTM, ANQGSEA. CDR3 length equals 13 residues. The V end lost 5 bases, the J end lost 2 bases, and 10 bases lay between the germline ends. The CDR3 region has the DNA TGCAGCGTTTACGGGGAAACCTACAATGAGCAGTTCTTC. Its translation: CSVYGETYNEQFF.

The V and J genes are TRBV27 and TRBJ1-5, with 7 nucleotides matching TRBD1. Unmatched junction bases numbered 3, after V lost 4 bases and J lost 0 bases. The CDR3 is 15 amino acids. CDR1 and CDR2 from the germline V gene are MNHEY and SMNVEV (reference sequence). In DNA form, the CDR3 reads TGTGCCAGCAGTTCCGGACAGGATAGCAATCAGCCCCAGCATTTT. Encoded protein: CASSSGQDSNQPQHF.

A few counts support this clonotype. The chain combines TRBV6-2 or TRBV6-3 with TRBJ2-7; maybe TRBD1 (5 bases). This CDR3 spans 13 amino acids. Germline V gene sequence: CDR1 MNHEY, CDR2 SVGEGT. Trimming shortened V by 6 bases and J by 6 bases, and 15 bases separated the two germline ends. The DNA of the CDR3 is TGTGCCAGCAGCCTTACCTGGGGCATCGAGCAGTACTTC. Its protein product is CASSLTWGIEQYF.

Worth noting for this clonotype: This clone may be a read error of a much larger clone one base away. The chain links TRBV4-3 to TRBJ1-5; maybe TRBD1 (5 bases). Trimming took off 0 bases at V and 3 bases at J, with 12 bases between the two ends. Germline lookup yields CDR1 LGHNA and CDR2 YSLEER. The CDR3 covers 16 residues. CDR3 sequence: CASSQEQDDINQPQHF. For the CDR3, the DNA is TGCGCCAGCAGCCAAGAACAGGATGATATCAATCAGCCCCAGCATTTT.

V and J are TRBV20-1 and TRBJ2-7; possibly TRBD2 for D (6 bases). V was clipped by 2 bases and J by 2 bases, with 16 bases between them. Germline lookup yields CDR1 DFQATT and CDR2 SNEGSKA (reference sequence). This CDR3 contains 15 residues. DNA for the CDR3: TGCAGTGCTAGACCCCACGATAGCGGACCCTACGAGCAGTACTTC. Translation: CSARPHDSGPYEQYF.

This clonotype was detected ten times or more. The J gene is TRBJ1-1, the V gene TRBV28, with 7 bases fitting TRBD1. The germline gives CDR1 MDHEN, CDR2 SYDVKM. This CDR3 has 18 residues. The J segment lost 2 bases and the V segment lost 3 bases, leaving 15 bases of the junction unmatched. CDR3 residues: CASSFPAGTAILNTEAFF. The CDR3 DNA is TGTGCCAGCAGTTTCCCCGCCGGGACAGCAATACTCAACACTGAAGCTTTCTTT.

The V gene is TRBV30, the J gene TRBJ2-7, with no clear D. Per the germline V gene, CDR1 is GTSNPN and CDR2 is SVGIG (reference sequence). This CDR3 has 14 residues. Deletions cut 0 bases from V and 2 bases from J, with 11 bases between. CDR3 loop: CAWSVTGNTYEQYF. Written as DNA, the CDR3 is TGTGCCTGGAGTGTGACGGGTAACACCTACGAGCAGTACTTC.

The rearrangement joins TRBV7-3 to TRBJ2-1; 8 bases agree with TRBD1. Germline CDR1 and CDR2: SGHTA and FQGTGA. CDR3 size: 14 residues. V was clipped by 5 bases and J by 6 bases; unmatched bases: 6. CDR3 loop: CASSHRGIRNEQFF. The CDR3 DNA reads TGTGCCAGCAGCCACAGGGGGATACGCAATGAGCAGTTCTTC.

At least ten counts were recorded for this clonotype. This chain links TRBV19 with TRBJ2-3, with TRBD2 as a possible D gene (5 bases). Germline V gene data show CDR1 as LNHDA and CDR2 as SQIVND (reference sequence). The CDR3 is 15 amino acids. V was cut by 4 bases and J by 1 base, with 12 bases left in between. CDR3 DNA: TGTGCCAGTAGTAAGGTCGGGGAAGGCACAGATACGCAGTATTTT. Encoded protein: CASSKVGEGTDTQYF.

This clonotype was found many times. The V call is TRBV19, the J call TRBJ2-6, with D uncertain. V lost 7 bases and J lost 0, with 19 bases in between. CDR1 and CDR2 (germline): LNHDA, SQIVND (reference sequence). The CDR3 consists of 18 residues. In DNA form, the CDR3 reads TGTGCCAGTACCCTATACGGCCAGGCTAACTCTGGGGCCAACGTCCTGACTTTC. Amino acids: CASTLYGQANSGANVLTF.

Regarding this clonotype: This may come from a read error, since a much larger clone is one base off. The V and J genes are TRBV6-5 and TRBJ2-5; possible D gene TRBD2, 5 bases. Germline V gene lookup returns CDR1 MNHEY and CDR2 SVGAGI. The CDR3 covers 15 residues. The CDR3 sequence: CASSLNSGDIETQCF. Written as DNA, the CDR3 is TGTGCCAGCAGTTTGAACTCCGGGGATATCGAGACCCAGTGCTTC.